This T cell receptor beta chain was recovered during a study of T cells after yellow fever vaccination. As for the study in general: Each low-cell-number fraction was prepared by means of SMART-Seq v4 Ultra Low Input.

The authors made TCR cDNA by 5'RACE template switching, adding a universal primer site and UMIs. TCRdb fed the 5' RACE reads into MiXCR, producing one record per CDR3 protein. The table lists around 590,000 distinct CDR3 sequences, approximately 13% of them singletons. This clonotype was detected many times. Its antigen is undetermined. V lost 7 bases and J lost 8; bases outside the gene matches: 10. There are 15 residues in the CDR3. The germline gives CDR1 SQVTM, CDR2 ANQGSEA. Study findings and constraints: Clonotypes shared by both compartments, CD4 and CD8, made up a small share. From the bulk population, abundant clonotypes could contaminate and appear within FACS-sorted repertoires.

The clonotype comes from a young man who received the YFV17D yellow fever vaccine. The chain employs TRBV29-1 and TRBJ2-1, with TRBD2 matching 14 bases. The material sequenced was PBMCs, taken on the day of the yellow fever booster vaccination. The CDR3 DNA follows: TGCAGCGCCCAACCGGGACTAGCGGGAGTGGATGAGCAGTTCTTC. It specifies CSAQPGLAGVDEQFF.